What follows are 10 T cell receptor beta chains derived from one specimen sequenced in a study of molecular identifiers for immune sequencing clone quantification. TCRdb redid the calling of the PCR reads with MiXCR, one entry per CDR3 protein. The sample yields about 630,000 distinct CDR3 sequences, over 25% seen once. Sequenced material: naive CD8+ T cells from blood, with Jurkat cell RNA spiked in. Subset in this sample: FACS-sorted CD8+CD4-CCR7+CD45RA+ naive T cells. The origin of the receptors is a human donor in good health. Some libraries in this study had Jurkat cell RNA spiked in.

This clonotype was counted ten times or more. The J gene is TRBJ2-7, the V gene TRBV4-3, with D uncertain. V was trimmed by 0 bases and J by 7 bases, leaving 10 bases between them. The CDR3 runs 13 residues. Germline assignment: CDR1 LGHNA and CDR2 YSLEER. This CDR3 is CASSQDLQWEQYF. CDR3 nucleotides: TGCGCCAGCAGCCAAGATCTCCAGTGGGAGCAGTACTTC.

The J gene is TRBJ2-5, the V gene TRBV10-2, with TRBD2 as a possible D gene (6 bases). Germline CDR1 reads WSHSY; CDR2 reads SAAADI. V shed 8 bases and J shed 1 base, with 11 bases lying between them. This CDR3 contains 13 residues. The CDR3 protein is CASAEGPQETQYF. In DNA, the CDR3 is TGCGCCAGCGCGGAGGGGCCCCAAGAGACCCAGTACTTC.

The chain has TRBV15 and TRBJ2-2, with TRBD1 as a possible D gene (6 bases). CDR1 is LNHNV, CDR2 YYDKDF, per germline (reference sequence). V was shortened by 8 bases and J by 1 base, with 8 bases between the two germline ends. This CDR3 region has 13 residues. CDR3 bases: TGTGCCACCGGGACACGGAACACCGGGGAGCTGTTTTTT. This gives the protein CATGTRNTGELFF. The full variable domain, its missing parts supplied by reference TRBV15 and TRBJ2-2, is DAMVIQNPRYQVTQFGKPVTLSCSQTLNHNVMYWYQQKSSQAPKLLFHYYDKDFNNEADTPDNFQSRRPNTSFCFLDIRSPGLGDTAMYLCATGTRNTGELFFGEGSRLTVL.

On this clonotype: This sequence may be a read error, since a much larger clone differs from it by one base. The J gene is TRBJ2-7, the V gene TRBV4-3; a possible D gene is TRBD2 (5 bases). Germline V lookup: CDR1 LGHNA, CDR2 YSLEER. Trimming left V 4 bases short and J 7 bases short, with 14 bases between. This CDR3 contains 13 residues. Here the CDR3 reads CASSPPGSDEQYF. The CDR3 nucleotides read TGCGCCAGCAGCCCCCCGGGGTCAGATGAGCAGTACTTC.

The V call is TRBV20-1, the J call TRBJ2-2, with a possible D match to TRBD2 (6 bases). V lost 5 bases and J 3 bases, leaving 16 bases between the germline ends. This CDR3 is built from 15 residues. CDR1 is DFQATT, CDR2 SNEGSKA, per germline (reference sequence). CDR3 loop: CSAEPSTRYTGELFF. In nucleotides, the CDR3 is TGCAGTGCTGAGCCGTCGACTAGATACACCGGGGAGCTGTTTTTT.

The chain carries TRBV15 and TRBJ1-1, with TRBD1 as a possible D gene (5 bases). From germline, CDR1 is LNHNV and CDR2 YYDKDF (reference sequence). V was trimmed by 8 bases and J by 8 bases, leaving 12 bases between them. The length of the CDR3 is 11 residues. CDR3 loop: CATQEGTEAFF. As DNA, the CDR3 is TGTGCCACCCAGGAAGGGACCGAAGCTTTCTTT. The full variable domain, rest sourced from reference TRBV15 and TRBJ1-1, is DAMVIQNPRYQVTQFGKPVTLSCSQTLNHNVMYWYQQKSSQAPKLLFHYYDKDFNNEADTPDNFQSRRPNTSFCFLDIRSPGLGDTAMYLCATQEGTEAFFGQGTRLTVV.

The chain uses TRBV12-5 and TRBJ2-5, with 7 positions matching TRBD1. V was clipped by 3 bases and J by 4 bases; unmatched bases: 5. This CDR3 comprises 14 residues. The germline V gene has CDR1 LGHNT and CDR2 FRNRAP. The CDR3 loop is CASGFPGQLETQYF. The CDR3 nucleotides are TGTGCTAGTGGTTTTCCGGGACAGCTAGAGACCCAGTACTTC.

The gene calls are TRBV12-3 or TRBV12-4 and TRBJ1-2; weak D call: TRBD1 (5 bases). The CDR3 loop spans 14 amino acids. V was shortened by 3 bases and J by 6 bases, with 14 bases between the two germline ends. DNA for the CDR3: TGTGCCAGCAGTTTTGTCGCGTGGGGCCATGGCTACACCTTC. As protein: CASSFVAWGHGYTF.

This clonotype was counted many times. The chain is built from TRBV5-6 and TRBJ2-7; D remains ambiguous. This CDR3 has 13 residues. Trimming removed 1 base from V and 6 bases from J, with 11 bases in between. Germline V gene sequence: CDR1 SGHDT, CDR2 YYEEEE. CDR3 loop: CASSLSWPIEQYF. CDR3 bases: TGTGCCAGCAGCTTGAGCTGGCCCATCGAGCAGTACTTC. The full variable domain, with the rest looked up from reference TRBV5-6 and TRBJ2-7, is DAGVTQSPTHLIKTRGQQVTLRCSPKSGHDTVSWYQQALGQGPQFIFQYYEEEERQRGNFPDRFSGHQFPNYSSELNVNALLLGDSALYLCASSLSWPIEQYFGPGTRLTVT.

This clonotype was counted only a few times. CDR3 sequence (DNA): TGTGCCAGCAGCCAAGATGGGCGGTCAACTGGAAACACCATATATTTT. This translates into CASSQDGRSTGNTIYF. The chain joins TRBV4-2 to TRBJ1-3; D gene ambiguous. Per germline, CDR1 LGHNA and CDR2 YNFKEQ. The CDR3 totals 16 residues. V dropped 0 bases and J dropped 2 bases, with 11 bases sitting between them.